Reported below is one TCR beta chain. This clone's antigen is unknown. No much larger clone exists at a distance of one base, and base qualities are not known. This entry belongs to a study of cytomegalovirus exposure and HLA in healthy donors (TCRdb year 2017). At the level of the whole study: In an earlier analysis of around 540 of the donors, around 290 Gb of sequence data and 95 million to 130 million unique TCR beta sequences from about 179 million T cells were reported. All discovery cohort repertoires had been generated on a single sequencing platform. Typing coverage differed by locus: A, B, C, DRB1 and DQB1 were typed in about 620-640 donors, DQA1 in around 500, DPA1 in some 570, and DPB1 in 450 to 480. The study combined high-throughput TCR immunosequencing, statistical association of individual TCRs with disease status, and machine learning to predict cytomegalovirus infection status. Donor age, sex, ethnicity and CMV serostatus were collected together with the repertoire data. The study aimed to test whether cataloging public T cell receptors could reveal signatures of past pathogen exposure. In a later analysis, previously published TCR beta repertoires from several hundred donors were re-analyzed and high-resolution HLA genotyping was added so that TCR occurrence patterns could be studied. Of the approximately 400 genotyped donors, approximately 80% were placed in the genetic ancestry cluster associated with self-reported Caucasian donors. Around 300 gigabases of sequencing data and approximately 80 million unique TCR sequences were included in an early release covering roughly 600 HLA-typed donors. Among some 400 genotyped donors of the cohort, an average of around 220,000 unique TCR beta nucleotide sequences was sequenced per donor, of which about 18% were non-productive. The T cell repertoires of 700 or so subjects were profiled by immunosequencing and related to cytomegalovirus serostatus. A few DR-DQ haplotypes were treated as single units for association and clustering because of strong linkage in the cohort. Besides the first cohort of about 730 subjects, a separate validation cohort made up of 120 different subjects was used. In an earlier analysis of 550 to 700 of the donors, high-throughput TCR beta sequencing was used to judge whether each TCR beta V gene segment behaved as functional or pseudogenic. Class I and class II HLA loci were covered by the typing at four-digit resolution. A later genetic analysis took genome-wide SNP genotypes for about three fifths of the 666 donors and used that subset as a discovery cohort. Rather than drawing on any new phenotypic data, the later analysis identified candidate immune exposures from TCR beta sequences and the way those sequences occurred across donors. The paper's findings and limits, for the study overall: In both the original and validation cohorts, the classifier was reported to diagnose cytomegalovirus status with high specificity and sensitivity. While some public TCRs were present in many individuals, most TCR sequences turned up only very rarely across donors. This cohort had only TCR beta chains sequenced, and the lack of alpha or paired-chain data limited which features could be detected. At a false discovery rate of 0.05, a later analysis linked around 15,000 TCR beta sequences to specific HLA alleles. A later analysis found that HLA-associated TCR beta chains were more clonally expanded and had lower generation probabilities than equally common non-associated chains. The presence/absence analyses assumed that sequencing depth was roughly uniform across donors, and that assumption may not be true. Approximately 18 rarely observed V segments, including chromosome 9 orphons, were excluded from the earlier analysis of approximately 600 of the donors because counts were too low. A further reported finding was that TCR beta sequences accurately predicted the HLA-A and HLA-B alleles for most subjects in the first cohort. Compared with the approximately 670-donor mean, donors in an Asian-associated ancestry cluster had fewer N-insertions in productive TCRs, according to a later genetic analysis. A few of the identified cytomegalovirus-associated TCR beta chains were confirmed in vitro to be specific for cytomegalovirus antigens. A later genetic analysis associated a missense DCLRE1C variant with V-gene and J-gene trimming of TCR beta chains, and an independent cohort replicated the association. According to a later analysis, most CMV-associated TCR beta chains appeared to be HLA-restricted, and the HLA associations seemed to be driven largely by CMV exposure. An earlier analysis of approximately 600 of the donors showed that most TCR beta V segments appeared in productive rearrangements either about 90% or about 30% of the time, which broadly matched IMGT annotations. Correlated functional status among segregating V segments might be attributable to linkage disequilibrium, but an unknown experimental factor could not be ruled out. Strong co-occurrence of HLA alleles, especially DR and DQ, made assigning TCR associations to individual alleles difficult. CMV serostatus was the only immune exposure information available for the cohort. A later analysis reported that several top co-occurrence clusters appeared linked to parvovirus B19, influenza, CMV and Epstein-Barr virus. It was suggested by the authors that the approach could potentially be generalized to other disease states and immunological phenotypes. Because some donors lacked HLA typing at each locus, the association tests relied only on the typed subset. The study gave a list of some 150 TCR beta chains associated with cytomegalovirus. The sequencing pipeline was judged likely to have produced a cluster of highly shared sequence variants as a technical artifact. Because the 87-base-pair reads could not distinguish some IMGT-functional V segments, including TRBV6-2 and TRBV6-3, those segments were excluded. According to a later analysis, TCR association rates differed among HLA loci, with DRB1 alleles showing the most associated TCRs and HLA-C alleles showing the fewest.

The cohort was made up of several hundred healthy bone marrow donors. Cohort members were all nominally healthy when sampled, although unrecorded immune exposures were likely present. The donor tested CMV seronegative, placing the donor among the roughly 340 seronegative members of the cohort. A peripheral blood sample was provided by each donor, and peripheral blood mononuclear cells were used for TCR beta sequencing. Genomic DNA was extracted from the blood cell samples with the Qiagen DNeasy Blood Extraction Kit. V ends up 3 bases short and J 0 bases short, with an unmatched junction base count of 4. The germline V gene (reference sequence) specifies LNHDA as CDR1 and SQIVND as CDR2. The CDR3 contains 17 residues, cysteine and phenylalanine counted. Only the CDR3 portion is preserved as DNA: 51 bases, with reading frame beginning at the first base. Library preparation was by the immunoSEQ multiplex PCR assay. For the multiplex PCR, a mixture combining 60 forward primers for TCR Vbeta segments and 13 reverse primers for TCR Jbeta segments was used. The CDR3 region of rearranged TCR beta genes was amplified from genomic DNA with a multiplex PCR assay. On the Illumina HiSeq System, the amplified TCR beta libraries were sequenced as 87-base-pair reads. Per the original workflow: In a later analysis, around 80 million unique TCR beta chains were counted across the approximately 620 repertoires, and about 10 million of these chains were shared by at least two donors. To remove PCR and sequencing errors, raw reads were error-corrected and collapsed into unique sequences using a nearest-neighbor algorithm that merged closely related sequences. V, D and J gene segments were assigned by aligning CDR3 sequences to IMGT reference sequences. For a sequence to be retained, at least a six-nucleotide match to both a V gene segment and a J gene segment was required. Rearrangements were classified as productive when the CDR3 lacked stop codons and remained in frame with V and J, and all other rearrangements were classified as non-productive. CDR3 was defined according to IMGT convention as the region running from the second conserved V-encoded cysteine to the conserved J-encoded phenylalanine. Sequences without an unambiguous match to a single V gene segment were excluded from the earlier analysis of approximately 560 of the donors. In an earlier analysis of more than 500 of the donors, a V segment was called functional when productive rearrangements were above 56.7%, and segregating when the standard deviation between donors exceeded 5%. A statistical classification framework was developed to diagnose cytomegalovirus status using the catalog of TCR beta chain sequences. V and J gene assignment, in a later analysis, came from comparing TCR nucleotide sequences with IMGT/GENE-DB human TR gene sequences. In a later analysis, CDR3 sequences and most-parsimonious VDJ recombination scenarios were assigned using the TCRdist pipeline. In a later analysis, each TCR beta chain was defined by its CDR3 amino acid sequence together with its V-gene family, and reads without a unique V-gene family were excluded. As a way to deal with suspected cross-contamination and a sequencing artifact, a later analysis dropped hundreds of nucleotide sequences that were highly shared and had low generation probability. A later analysis calculated a clonal expansion index for each public chain from normalized within-repertoire ranks of inferred template counts. A later analysis computed generation probabilities with a VDJ recombination model fitted to out-of-frame rearrangements, and checked the results against IGoR. Hypergeometric tests were used in a later analysis to score TCR-TCR, TCR-HLA and TCR-CMV co-occurrence, with a repertoire-size bias correction applied to the TCR pairs. To estimate false discovery rates, a later analysis permuted the HLA or CMV assignments 20 times. In a later analysis, co-occurring TCRs were grouped using DBSCAN, with TCRdist sequence similarity added in when clustering inside HLA-allele-positive subsets. Co-occurrence clustering excluded repertoires with fewer than 30,000 or more than 120,000 public chains, plus five with anomalous nucleotide sharing. In its TCRdb copy, this immuneACCESS table keeps in-frame sequences only and misses some clones. Where compared with another copy, unresolved V genes explain less than half of these, and the others have no known cause. The V and J calls and clone size come from that table; D and trimming were worked out from the DNA. In all, the sample holds 160,000 or so clones, and around four fifths of those were seen once. More than 1.4% of the sample is held by the ten biggest clonotypes.

Specimen: PBMCs. This TCR came from a male donor in good health and CMV-seronegative. The chain joins TRBV19 to TRBJ2-6, with 8 bases matching TRBD1. CDR3 protein: CASSIVTGASGANVLTF. The DNA sequence is as follows: TGTGCCAGTAGTATCGTGACAGGGGCCTCTGGGGCCAACGTCCTGACTTTC. With all but the CDR3 taken from the reference TRBV19 and TRBJ2-6 genes, the full variable domain is: DGGITQSPKYLFRKEGQNVTLSCEQNLNHDAMYWYRQDPGQGLRLIYYSQIVNDFQKGDIAEGYSVSREKKESFPLTVTSAQKNPTAFYLCASSIVTGASGANVLTFGAGSRLTVL.